Listed below are T cell receptor beta chains from one sample, sequenced in a study of a mutant IDH1 vaccine in newly diagnosed glioma. Sequencing used immunoSEQ multiplex PCR; TCRdb keeps in-frame clones, though not all of them. The sample shows about 68,000 clones, about four fifths of them seen only once. The sample consisted of PBMCs, taken from a glioma patient treated with radiotherapy, temozolomide or both. The receptors come from a man aged 45-65 years with glioma. Both conserved end residues are part of each CDR3. The order of the fields is D gene, clone size, V gene, J gene, CDR3 length, CDR3 protein, CDR3 DNA. A D gene is named only where the DNA matches it firmly. Clone size is not always given. Where it is, it says once, few, many or a class for expanded clones.

d_gene: .; abundance: .; v_gene: TRBV10-1; j_gene: TRBJ1-1; len: 13; CDR3aa: CASSEGQSTEAFF; CDR3nt: TGCGCCAGCAGTGAAGGGCAGTCCACTGAAGCTTTCTTT
d_gene: .; abundance: .; v_gene: TRBV19; j_gene: TRBJ2-5; len: 12; CDR3aa: CASGILGETQYF; CDR3nt: TGTGCCAGTGGGATTTTGGGGGAGACCCAGTACTTC
d_gene: .; abundance: .; v_gene: TRBV28; j_gene: TRBJ1-2; len: 13; CDR3aa: CASSLAGNYGYTF; CDR3nt: TGTGCCAGCAGTTTAGCCGGTAACTATGGCTACACCTTC
d_gene: .; abundance: .; v_gene: TRBV30; j_gene: TRBJ1-2; len: 13; CDR3aa: CAWSVGPNYGYTF; CDR3nt: TGTGCCTGGAGTGTTGGACCCAACTATGGCTACACCTTC
d_gene: .; abundance: .; v_gene: TRBV5-1; j_gene: TRBJ1-1; len: 15; CDR3aa: CASSFQGLSNTEAFF; CDR3nt: TGCGCCAGCAGCTTTCAGGGGCTAAGCAACACTGAAGCTTTCTTT
d_gene: .; abundance: .; v_gene: TRBV5-6; j_gene: TRBJ2-1; len: 12; CDR3aa: CASSPRYNEQFF; CDR3nt: TGTGCCAGCAGCCCCCGTTACAATGAGCAGTTCTTC
d_gene: .; abundance: .; v_gene: TRBV30; j_gene: TRBJ1-5; len: 14; CDR3aa: CAWSVGLEGQPQHF; CDR3nt: TGTGCCTGGAGTGTAGGCCTGGAGGGTCAGCCCCAGCATTTT
d_gene: .; abundance: .; v_gene: TRBV5-5; j_gene: TRBJ2-2; len: 15; CDR3aa: CASSLDGGGTGELFF; CDR3nt: TGTGCCAGCAGCTTGGACGGGGGAGGCACCGGGGAGCTGTTTTTT
d_gene: .; abundance: .; v_gene: TRBV4-1; j_gene: TRBJ1-5; len: 16; CDR3aa: CASSQDGLTDNQPQHF; CDR3nt: TGCGCCAGCAGCCAAGATGGGTTGACGGACAATCAGCCCCAGCATTTT
d_gene: .; abundance: .; v_gene: TRBV6-6; j_gene: TRBJ2-5; len: 14; CDR3aa: CASSYSRAGPPQYF; CDR3nt: TGTGCCAGCAGTTACTCGAGGGCCGGGCCACCGCAGTACTTC
d_gene: .; abundance: few; v_gene: TRBV6-6; j_gene: TRBJ1-5; len: 12; CDR3aa: CASSRSNQPQHF; CDR3nt: TGTGCCAGCAGTAGAAGCAATCAGCCCCAGCATTTT
d_gene: TRBD1; abundance: .; v_gene: TRBV6-1; j_gene: TRBJ2-7; len: 13; CDR3aa: CASSHRGSDEQYF; CDR3nt: TGTGCCAGCAGTCACAGGGGTTCGGACGAGCAGTACTTC
d_gene: .; abundance: few; v_gene: TRBV5-5; j_gene: TRBJ1-1; len: 12; CDR3aa: CASSSSYTEAFF; CDR3nt: TGTGCCAGCAGCTCTAGCTACACTGAAGCTTTCTTT
d_gene: .; abundance: once; v_gene: TRBV5-6; j_gene: TRBJ2-4; len: 16; CDR3aa: CASSLAGVGAKNIQYF; CDR3nt: TGTGCCAGCAGCTTGGCAGGGGTGGGAGCCAAAAACATTCAGTACTTC
d_gene: .; abundance: .; v_gene: TRBV29-1; j_gene: TRBJ1-1; len: 11; CDR3aa: CSGAVNTEAFF; CDR3nt: TGCAGCGGAGCAGTGAACACTGAAGCTTTCTTT
d_gene: TRBD1; abundance: .; v_gene: TRBV30; j_gene: TRBJ1-4; len: 15; CDR3aa: CAWSAQGAESEKLFF; CDR3nt: TGTGCCTGGAGTGCGCAGGGGGCAGAGAGCGAAAAACTGTTTTTT